These T cell receptor beta chains were read from a single sample in a study of post-analysis software for immune sequencing data. MiXCR, run by TCRdb on the PCR reads, gives a single entry per CDR3 protein. The data contain about 210,000 distinct CDR3 sequences, around 30% of them singletons. The sample comprised blood. The origin of the receptors is a girl younger than 18 with multiple sclerosis. Both conserved end residues are part of each CDR3. A D gene is named only where the DNA matches it firmly. The size entry is marked missing in some rows and otherwise reads once, few, many or a size class.

j_call,d_call,cdr3_length,clone_size,v_call,cdr3_aa,cdr3_nt
TRBJ2-7,NA,13,many,TRBV5-1,CASSPSTSYEQYF,TGCGCCAGCAGCCCCTCGACTAGTTACGAGCAGTACTTC
TRBJ1-4,TRBD1,12,few,TRBV20-1,CVIQGAGEKLFF,TGCGTAATACAGGGGGCGGGGGAAAAACTGTTTTTT
TRBJ1-5,NA,17,many,TRBV5-1,CASSNGPRGGDNQPQHF,TGCGCCAGCAGCAACGGCCCCAGGGGTGGGGACAATCAGCCCCAGCATTTT
TRBJ1-1,NA,14,NA,TRBV5-1,CASSPDLGGTEAFF,TGCGCCAGCAGCCCAGACCTGGGAGGGACTGAAGCTTTCTTT
TRBJ2-1,TRBD2,15,NA,TRBV6-6,CASSSSGRAINEQFF,TGTGCCAGCAGTTCTAGCGGGAGGGCCATCAATGAGCAGTTCTTC
TRBJ2-3,TRBD1,17,many,TRBV28,CASSSLTGTGIADTQYF,TGTGCCAGCAGCTCGTTAACCGGGACAGGGATCGCAGATACGCAGTATTTT
TRBJ1-4,NA,13,NA,TRBV18,CASSPGRNEKRFF,TGTGCCAGCTCACCAGGGCGGAATGAAAAACGGTTTTTT
TRBJ1-5,NA,13,few,TRBV18,CASSSNGAQPQHF,TGTGCCAGCTCCTCAAATGGGGCGCAGCCCCAGCATTTT
TRBJ2-1,NA,12,NA,TRBV30,CAWSVIQGVRFF,TGTGCCTGGAGTGTGATACAGGGCGTACGGTTCTTC
TRBJ1-1,NA,15,NA,TRBV4-1,CASSQVGGRITEAFF,TGCGCCAGCAGCCAAGTCGGTGGGCGGATTACTGAAGCTTTCTTT
TRBJ2-1,NA,15,NA,TRBV7-8,CASSLAGLTYNEQFF,TGTGCCAGCAGCTTAGCGGGGCTGACCTACAATGAGCAGTTCTTC
TRBJ2-1,NA,15,NA,TRBV15,CATSRDSRRNNEQFF,TGTGCCACCAGCAGAGATTCTCGAAGGAACAATGAGCAGTTCTTC
TRBJ1-2,NA,14,many,TRBV5-1,CASSPGQREYGYTF,TGCGCCAGCAGCCCCGGACAGCGGGAGTATGGCTACACCTTC
TRBJ2-3,NA,13,NA,TRBV29-1,CSVRGVSTDTQYF,TGCAGCGTGCGCGGGGTTTCCACAGATACGCAGTATTTT
TRBJ1-1,NA,14,NA,TRBV20-1,CSASGQARNTEAFF,TGCAGTGCTTCCGGACAAGCCAGGAACACTGAAGCTTTCTTT
TRBJ2-1,NA,12,many,TRBV4-1,CASSLTLGEQFF,TGCGCCAGCAGCCTGACTTTAGGTGAGCAGTTCTTC
TRBJ2-1,TRBD2,16,few,TRBV28,CASLERGGRSYNEQFF,TGTGCCAGCCTAGAAAGGGGCGGGAGGTCCTACAATGAGCAGTTCTTC
TRBJ2-1,NA,14,few,TRBV5-1,CASSRTQNYNEQFF,TGCGCCAGCAGCCGGACCCAGAACTACAATGAGCAGTTCTTC
TRBJ1-2,NA,14,once,TRBV28,CASSLGTTNYGYTF,TGTGCCAGCAGTTTAGGGACGACTAACTATGGCTACACCTTC
TRBJ2-3,TRBD1,14,NA,TRBV7-9,CASSWLRDRDTQYF,TGTGCCAGCAGCTGGCTGAGGGACAGAGATACGCAGTATTTT
TRBJ2-5,NA,13,many,TRBV2,CACGRGIWETQYF,TGTGCCTGCGGGCGGGGTATATGGGAGACCCAGTACTTC
TRBJ1-2,TRBD1,15,NA,TRBV30,CAWIQGAKDNYGYTF,TGTGCCTGGATCCAGGGGGCTAAGGATAACTATGGCTACACCTTC
TRBJ2-5,TRBD2,15,few,TRBV4-1,CASRFGLAAGETQYF,TGCGCCAGCAGATTCGGACTAGCGGCTGGAGAGACCCAGTACTTC
TRBJ1-5,NA,13,NA,TRBV5-1,CASRGGVQGPQHF,TGCGCCAGCAGAGGGGGAGTCCAAGGGCCCCAGCATTTT
TRBJ1-2,NA,15,NA,TRBV3-1,CASSQSNGGLGGYTF,TGTGCCAGCAGCCAAAGCAATGGGGGACTTGGAGGCTACACCTTC
TRBJ1-1,TRBD1,15,NA,TRBV6-5,CASRALTGGATEAFF,TGTGCCAGCAGAGCTCTTACAGGGGGAGCCACTGAAGCTTTCTTT
TRBJ2-1,TRBD2,17,many,TRBV30,CACRQGSVASGGNEQFF,TGTGCCTGCCGCCAGGGGTCCGTGGCTAGCGGGGGAAATGAGCAGTTCTTC
TRBJ1-1,NA,17,NA,TRBV20-1,CSARGTGSTRMNTEAFF,TGCAGTGCTAGAGGAACGGGGTCGACCCGTATGAACACTGAAGCTTTCTTT
TRBJ2-5,NA,14,NA,TRBV5-1,CASSLGRMGETQYF,TGCGCCAGCAGCTTGGGGCGTATGGGGGAGACCCAGTACTTC
TRBJ2-3,NA,13,NA,TRBV2,CASSRGSPDTQYF,TGTGCCAGCAGTAGAGGATCTCCAGATACGCAGTATTTT
TRBJ2-7,NA,13,NA,TRBV15,CATRTPGLYEQYF,TGTGCCACCAGGACTCCGGGGCTTTACGAGCAGTACTTC
TRBJ2-4,NA,17,many,TRBV6-1,CASREAKGGLAKNIQYF,TGTGCCAGCAGAGAAGCCAAGGGGGGACTAGCCAAAAACATTCAGTACTTC
TRBJ1-2,TRBD1,16,NA,TRBV27,CASSPGMGQGDYGYTF,TGTGCCAGCAGTCCAGGCATGGGACAGGGGGACTATGGCTACACCTTC
TRBJ1-5,NA,13,many,TRBV29-1,CSVIFKGGQPQHF,TGCAGCGTTATATTCAAGGGGGGCCAGCCCCAGCATTTT
TRBJ2-1,TRBD1,16,many,TRBV24-1,CATSVGTGVSINEQFF,TGTGCCACCAGTGTCGGGACAGGGGTATCTATAAATGAGCAGTTCTTC
TRBJ1-2,TRBD1,12,NA,TRBV20-1,CSATGQDYGYTF,TGCAGTGCTACCGGACAGGACTATGGCTACACCTTC
TRBJ2-1,NA,15,many,TRBV20-1,CSASSGAGLHNEQFF,TGCAGTGCTAGTTCGGGGGCGGGTTTACACAATGAGCAGTTCTTC